This T cell receptor (beta chain) originates from a study of shared clonotypes between healthy human individuals (dated by TCRdb to 2020 to 2021). Regarding the complete study: The cohort comprised a couple of women and three men aged 18 to 49 years. For each donor, three plates each were used for CD4 naive and CD4 memory, two plates were used for CD8 naive, and one plate was used for CD8 memory. To estimate repertoire size and how much clonotype sharing occurs between individuals, the study deeply sequenced the blood TCR repertoires of five or six healthy adults. To increase sequencing depth and limit assay-specific biases, TCR repertoire library preparation and sequencing were carried out by different laboratories using diverse techniques. Per donor, leukapheresis produced somewhere between about 0.94 and 9.5 billion PBMCs.

Using the deep immunoSEQ assay, TCR CDR3 regions were amplified from genomic DNA by multiplex PCR. For each cell subset, the extracted genomic DNA was distributed evenly across all wells of several immunoSEQ 96-well plates, and each plate served as one replicate. For sorted subsets, each replicate PCR was loaded with 200 ng genomic DNA, equivalent to about 33,000 T cell genomes. The purified libraries were quantified using a Qubit 3.0 fluorometer, sized with a Bioanalyzer 2100, and then quantified again using the KAPA Library Quantification kit. Each immunoSEQ 96-well plate was sequenced on its own single-read 150-cycle Illumina NextSeq 550 flow cell. Processing in the source paper ran as follows. Because only junctional sequences without quality scores were contained in the immunoSEQ output, filtering matching that applied to full-length reads could not be performed. Sequences were annotated with PyIR, a Python wrapper for IgBLAST v1.9, using IMGT germline references to assign V/J genes and CDR3. Reads with weak V/J assignments (E-value above 1e-6), missing CDR3, stop codons, out-of-frame junctions, or ambiguous translated residues were removed. V3J clonotypes were defined by identical inferred V gene, J gene, and CDR3 amino acid sequence. The percentage overlap between two repertoires was calculated by dividing the number of shared unique clonotypes by the size of the smaller repertoire. Richness of each repertoire was evaluated using RTK rarefaction, the Chao1 estimator, and Recon v2.1 estimates of unobserved clonotypes. For all TCRbeta clonotypes obtained by the gDNA method from four donors, generation probabilities were computed with OLGA. Held by TCRdb, this immuneACCESS table contains in-frame sequences only and omits some clones. Under half of the omission traces to an unresolved V gene where checked; the cause of the rest is unknown. That table is the source of V, J and clone size, and D and trimming were worked out from the DNA. For this sample there are about 1.1 million clones; approximately 75% appear just once. The top ten clonotypes cover 0.89% of the sample.

CDR1 and CDR2 (LNHDA, SQIVND) derive from the germline V gene (reference sequence). V was cut back by 5 bases and J by 3 bases, leaving a gap of 10 bases between them. The CDR3, cysteine through phenylalanine, is 13 amino acids long. Only the CDR3 part of the read is kept: 39 bases, read in frame from the first base. The paper as a whole reports these results and caveats: Pairwise subsampling indicated that sequencing depth was expected to affect the degree of clonotype sharing among donors. Because the study included only a small number of donors, the genetic and exposure-history diversity represented was limited. Compared with non-shared clonotypes, the clonotypes found in all four sorted-subset donors had higher generation probabilities. When a few donors were compared, the shared fraction of clonotypes was about 5.4% for naive CD4, roughly 3.3% for naive CD8, roughly 2.5% for memory CD4, and roughly 0.43% for memory CD8. Incomplete sequencing was indicated by rarefaction of sorted-subset datasets, despite the large sequencing depth. Larger estimated clonotype richness was generally found for naive subsets than for memory subsets. Only blood was sampled, and tissue TCR repertoires likely differ from those in blood.

For this clone: Its antigen has not been determined. Base qualities are not at hand, and no much larger clone is one base apart.

The donors were healthy, HIV-negative adults with no recently reported acute infections or vaccinations. Only Caucasian adults living in Nashville, Tennessee, USA were represented among the donors. CD4+ T cells were enriched through magnetic negative selection, after which naive cells were positively selected on CD45RA and the remaining negative fraction served as the memory subset. After blood collection by leukapheresis, PBMCs were isolated using Ficoll-Histopaque density gradient centrifugation and then cryopreserved in the vapor phase of liquid nitrogen. Analytical flow cytometry was used to check the purity and quantity of each magnetically sorted T cell population. Genomic DNA was isolated from every sorted fraction and measured by UV absorbance on a Nanodrop 2000c.

The chain is assembled from TRBV19 and TRBJ1-1, with the D gene uncertain. Material: memory CD4+ T cells from PBMCs. The cell subset or site label of this sample denotes: CD45RA-negative fraction. This sequence originates from a man between 18 and 35 years old in good health. Some clones in this sample may be carry-over from other donors' samples. The CDR3 region: CASSVGLYTEAFF. The sequenced DNA is TGTGCCAGTAGTGTAGGGCTCTACACTGAAGCTTTCTTT.